This T cell receptor (beta chain) appears in the sequencing data of a study of circulating tumor DNA in untreated peripheral T-cell lymphoma (dated by TCRdb to about 2021). The research as a whole found: Tumor-specific clonotypes were found in about three quarters of patients, coming from roughly nine tenths of baseline tissues and roughly 69% of baseline serum samples.

The library relied on the immunoSEQ multiplex PCR assay. The clones in this table, taken by TCRdb from immuneACCESS, are in-frame only. Not every clone is retained; where verified, under half of the shortfall comes from an unresolved V gene, and the cause of the rest is unknown. Counted in this sample were roughly 8,600 clones; about 82% of them appeared once. The ten largest clones add up to just over 2% of the sample. Tumor-specific TCR clonotypes were identified by sequencing baseline tumor tissue collected before treatment. To monitor patients with peripheral T-cell lymphoma who were getting frontline treatment on a trial, the study applied next-generation sequencing to T-cell receptor sequences. The germline V gene specifies KGHSH as CDR1 and LQKENI as CDR2. V loses 3 bases, J loses 3 bases, and the germline ends lie 17 bases apart. The CDR3 has 16 amino acids, counting the end cysteine and phenylalanine. Kept here is only the CDR3 DNA, which spans 48 bases and is read in frame from base 1.

On this clone: Its specific antigen is unknown. Per-base quality was not reported, and no clone a single base away is much larger than it.

Sequenced sample: tumor tissue. This receptor was identified in a human donor with peripheral T-cell lymphoma. The V gene is TRBV18 and the J gene is TRBJ1-1; TRBD1 might be the D gene, on 6 matching bases. Here is the DNA: TGTGCCAGCTCACCCTCTCAGGGGTTGACGGACACTGAAGCTTTCTTT. This codes for CASSPSQGLTDTEAFF.